These T cell receptor beta chains were read from a single sample in a study of blood T cell repertoires in COVID-19. Sequencing was performed with immunoSEQ multiplex PCR; in TCRdb, only in-frame clones are kept and a portion is missing. The table lists around 80,000 clones, roughly 80% of them singletons, with under 15% in the top ten. The sample consisted of peripheral blood. The receptors were gathered from a human donor in a cohort sampled during active COVID-19. Each CDR3 is given with its conserved first and last residue. D genes are given only for firm matches. Expanded clones get a size class; other rows say once, few or many, or leave the size out.

>TRBJ2-2|TRBD2|TRBV13|.
CASSSSFNWEGTGELFF
TGTGCCAGCAGCTCCAGTTTCAATTGGGAGGGGACCGGGGAGCTGTTTTTT
>TRBJ2-5|.|TRBV10-3|.
CAISDGEQETQYF
TGTGCCATCAGTGACGGGGAGCAAGAGACCCAGTACTTC
>TRBJ2-3|.|TRBV5-1|.
CASSPQEGNTDTQYF
TGCGCCAGCAGCCCCCAGGAGGGGAACACAGATACGCAGTATTTT
>TRBJ1-5|TRBD1|TRBV9|.
CASSPRGQGGQPQHF
TGTGCCAGCAGCCCAAGGGGACAGGGCGGTCAGCCCCAGCATTTT
>TRBJ1-1|TRBD1|TRBV5-4|.
CASSNKRTGVNTEAFF
TGTGCCAGCAGCAATAAAAGGACAGGGGTGAACACTGAAGCTTTCTTT
>TRBJ2-7|.|TRBV5-1|once
CASSLDPGKSQYF
TGCGCCAGCAGCTTGGATCCAGGGAAGTCCCAGTACTTC
>TRBJ1-1|.|TRBV7-3|.
CASSLRRENTEAFF
TGTGCCAGCAGCTTAAGGAGGGAGAACACTGAAGCTTTCTTT
>TRBJ2-3|TRBD2|TRBV19|.
CASKRTSGGTDTQYF
TGTGCCAGTAAGAGGACTAGCGGGGGCACAGATACGCAGTATTTT
>TRBJ2-7|.|TRBV4-2|once
CASSQGRGLSSYEQYF
TGTGCCAGCAGCCAAGGGCGGGGATTAAGCTCCTACGAGCAGTACTTC
>TRBJ1-1|TRBD1|TRBV30|.
CAWSTRQGAKAFF
TGTGCCTGGAGTACCCGACAGGGGGCGAAAGCTTTCTTT
>TRBJ2-7|.|TRBV19|.
CASSPRGPASEQYF
TGTGCCAGTAGTCCCCGAGGGCCGGCTTCCGAGCAGTACTTC
>TRBJ2-3|.|TRBV7-8|.
CASQQGFGTDTQYF
TGTGCCAGCCAGCAGGGGTTCGGCACAGATACGCAGTATTTT
>TRBJ1-1|.|TRBV3-1/TRBV3-2|.
CASSPSARYTEAFF
TGTGCCAGCAGCCCAAGTGCACGGTACACTGAAGCTTTCTTT
>TRBJ2-1|.|TRBV19|.
CASSISGVYYNEQFF
TGTGCCAGTAGTATTTCGGGGGTGTACTACAATGAGCAGTTCTTC
>TRBJ2-7|.|TRBV27|.
CASSSFPPGEPSYEQYF
TGTGCCAGCAGTTCATTTCCTCCGGGTGAACCCTCCTACGAGCAGTACTTC
>TRBJ2-7|TRBD2|TRBV27|.
CASRLGTSGVYEQYF
TGTGCCAGCAGGCTAGGGACTAGCGGGGTTTACGAGCAGTACTTC
>TRBJ1-1|.|TRBV3-1/TRBV3-2|.
CASSQESGGTEAFF
TGTGCCAGCAGCCAAGAAAGCGGGGGGACTGAAGCTTTCTTT
>TRBJ1-2|.|TRBV28|.
CASSFKGYGYTF
TGTGCCAGCAGTTTTAAGGGGTATGGCTACACCTTC
>TRBJ2-2|.|TRBV7-2|.
CASSLNFLAGELFF
TGTGCCAGCAGCTTAAACTTCCTTGCCGGGGAGCTGTTTTTT
>TRBJ1-5|TRBD1|TRBV28|.
CASGSGTGVNQPQHF
TGTGCCAGCGGTTCCGGGACAGGGGTTAATCAGCCCCAGCATTTT
>TRBJ2-7|.|TRBV5-5|.
CASSFQTGPPEQYF
TGTGCCAGCAGCTTCCAGACAGGCCCCCCAGAGCAGTACTTC
>TRBJ1-1|.|TRBV19|few
CASSIDFRNTEAFF
TGTGCCAGTAGTATAGATTTCAGGAACACTGAAGCTTTCTTT
>TRBJ2-7|.|TRBV7-9|few
CASSLPPGNYEQYF
TGTGCCAGCAGCTTACCCCCGGGGAACTACGAGCAGTACTTC
>TRBJ1-1|TRBD1|TRBV7-9|.
CASSLQGVTEAFF
TGTGCCAGCAGCTTACAGGGGGTCACTGAAGCTTTCTTT
>TRBJ1-5|.|TRBV19|.
CASSKQGLGQPQHF
TGTGCCAGTAGTAAACAGGGTTTGGGTCAGCCCCAGCATTTT
>TRBJ1-2|.|TRBV6-1|once
CASSDRDTNYGYTF
TGTGCCAGCAGTGACCGGGACACAAACTATGGCTACACCTTC